Reported below is one TCR beta chain. This clone was seen only once. There is no known antigen for this receptor. Base qualities are not provided; no much larger clone lies one nucleotide away. The data were taken from a study of blood T cell repertoires in COVID-19 (dated by TCRdb to 2020 to 2022). Concerning the study at large: Samples covering the acute and convalescent phases of COVID-19 were provided by collaborators in the United States, Italy and Spain. Samples came from the ongoing ImmuneRACE study (first 160 participants) plus 1,254 subjects from 6 global collaborators. Where HLA class I and class II types were available, the types were taken from metadata supplied by the sample provider, not from assay-based typing. The repertoires were released in a freely available public database intended as a resource for research on the immune response to SARS-CoV-2. Sample metadata almost always included a de-identified subject ID, COVID-19 status, age in years and sex. The material from the prospective study consisted of cDNA or gDNA derived from T cells, B-cell-depleted T cells, or PBMCs. The dataset comprised deeply sampled blood TCRbeta repertoires from subjects exposed to, actively infected with, or recovered from COVID-19. On the study overall, not on this receptor specifically: The quantity of clinical and demographic metadata differed by source and by participant and was supplied without curation.

TCRbeta CDR3 regions were amplified from genomic DNA by means of the immunoSEQ Assay, a bias-controlled multiplex PCR. The original methods were these. Nucleated cell counts per sample were estimated from amplification of reference gene primers within the assay. To quantify the absolute abundance of each unique TCRbeta CDR3 rearrangement, sequence reads were collapsed and filtered. For each sample, productive Simpson clonality was calculated as the square root of Simpson's diversity index over productive rearrangements. TCRdb retrieved this table from immuneACCESS and kept in-frame rearrangements only. Not all clones are present; in checked studies, unresolved V genes account for under half, and no reason is known for the remainder. V, J and clone size reflect that table, while D and trimming were determined from the DNA. A total of 150,000 to 190,000 clones appear in this sample, about 85% of them only once. In total, the top ten clones hold 8% to 9% of the sample.

Between the V and J ends, shortened by 2 bases and 0 bases respectively, the junction contains 11 bases. Measured from the cysteine to the phenylalanine, the CDR3 is 16 residues long. The kept DNA is CDR3 alone, 48 bases in frame from the first base. CDR1 and CDR2, per the germline V gene, are MNHNS and SASEGT. One collaborating source in Seattle enrolled patients while the patients were actively infected and followed the patients over time throughout the course of disease. The collaborating institutions used their own protocols to collect whole blood in K2EDTA tubes. For TCRbeta analysis, collaborators shipped samples as frozen whole blood, isolated PBMCs, or DNA extracted from either of those sample types.

The chain joins TRBV6-1 to TRBJ1-5; the D gene cannot be named for sure. The sequencing sample was made of peripheral blood. The sequence came from a woman in her fifties or sixties with COVID-19, enrolled during active disease. At the DNA level, the sequence is TGTGCCAGCAGTGAACGAGGGCCTTATAGCAATCAGCCCCAGCATTTT. Its translation reads: CASSERGPYSNQPQHF.